The 21 T cell receptor beta chains below were found in one sample sequenced in a study of regulatory T cells in long-lasting Graves disease. Library construction for TCR beta used iRepertoire HTBI primers and Arm-PCR of CDR3 regions. TCRdb reanalysed the multiplex PCR reads using MiXCR and keeps one entry per CDR3 protein. The data contain 350,000 to 400,000 distinct CDR3 sequences, roughly 15% of them singletons. Indicated time point: newly diagnosed GD, antithyroid drugs for less than 3 months. PBMCs were the source of the RNA used for TCR sequencing. Sequencing was performed on peripheral blood mononuclear cells (PBMCs), taken at new diagnosis, from a patient treated with antithyroid drugs. The origin of the receptors is a female donor with Graves disease.

This clonotype was detected many times. The CDR3 spells CASSQETAFEKLFF. Here the CDR3 DNA reads TGTGCCAGCAGCCAAGAGACCGCTTTTGAAAAACTGTTTTTT. This chain uses TRBV3-1 with TRBJ1-4; D is unresolved. Germline values: CDR1 LGHDT, CDR2 YNNKEL (reference sequence). V was shortened by 0 bases and J by 7 bases, with 9 bases between the two germline ends. The CDR3 length is 14 residues.

This clonotype was picked up many times. The V call is TRBV11-2, the J call TRBJ2-5; either TRBD1 or TRBD2 may supply D (5 bases each). This CDR3 comprises 15 residues. Germline CDR1 and CDR2: SGHAT and FQNNGV. Trimming took 1 base from V and 2 from J, leaving 11 bases between them. The CDR3 nucleotides are TGTGCCAGCAGCTTAGCGTTGAGGGGTCAAGAGACCCAGTACTTC. Protein product: CASSLALRGQETQYF.

This clonotype was observed a handful of times. One junction end does not reproduce the germline sequence, and a read error may be involved. The rearrangement uses TRBV20-1 and TRBJ1-3; 7 bases agree with TRBD1. From germline, CDR1 is DFQATT and CDR2 SNEGSKA (reference sequence). The CDR3 runs to 14 residues. The DNA of the CDR3 is TGCAGTGCAACCACAGGGGTCTCTGGAAGCACCATATATTTT. It translates to CSATTGVSGSTIYF.

Ten or more counts support this clonotype. The CDR3 sequence is CASSPRSSTEAFF. The CDR3 nucleotides are TGTGCCAGCAGCCCCCGTAGCTCCACTGAAGCTTTCTTT. J is TRBJ1-1 and V is TRBV11-2; no clear D gene. CDR3 length: 13 amino acids. V lost 5 bases, J lost 4 bases, and 11 bases lay in between. Germline V gene lookup returns CDR1 SGHAT and CDR2 FQNNGV.

V and J are TRBV29-1 and TRBJ1-2, with D possibly matching TRBD1 (6 bases). CDR3 size: 13 residues. V lost 7 bases to trimming and J lost 8 bases, with 20 bases between them. Germline V gene data show CDR1 as SQVTM and CDR2 as ANQGSEA. CDR3 protein: CSAGMRGAGGYTF. The CDR3 DNA is TGCAGCGCAGGGATGCGGGGGGCGGGGGGCTACACCTTC.

At least ten counts were recorded for this clonotype. This chain uses TRBV10-3 with TRBJ1-2; unclear D gene. V was trimmed by 5 bases and J by 5 bases, leaving 15 bases between them. The germline gives CDR1 ENHRY, CDR2 SYGVKD. The CDR3 sequence is 14 residues long. The CDR3 reads CAISPQADGYGYTF. The CDR3 DNA sequence: TGTGCCATCAGTCCCCAGGCGGATGGTTATGGCTACACCTTC.

This clonotype was observed at least ten times. This rearrangement joins TRBV2 to TRBJ2-1; TRBD2 might be the D (6 bases). The CDR3 length is 15 residues. Per the germline V gene, CDR1 is SNHLY and CDR2 is FYNNEI. Trimming left V 4 bases short and J 7 bases short, with 17 bases between. The CDR3 region has the DNA TGTGCCAGCAGTGCTAGCGAGCTAGAACTAAATGAGCAGTTCTTC. Translation: CASSASELELNEQFF.

In this sample, this clonotype turned up many times. The chain couples TRBV2 to TRBJ1-5; no clear D gene. Trimming removed 7 bases at V and 5 bases at J, with 12 bases between. CDR3 length: 13 residues. Germline V gives CDR1 SNHLY, CDR2 FYNNEI. In nucleotides, the CDR3 is TGTGCCAGCATCCTCGGGGTTCATCAGCCCCAGCATTTT. Protein product: CASILGVHQPQHF.

Many counts were recorded for this clonotype. V usage is TRBV6-2 or TRBV6-3 and J usage is TRBJ1-1, with D perhaps TRBD1 (5 bases). CDR3 length: 15 amino acids. The V end lost 0 bases, the J end lost 4 bases, and 12 bases lay between the germline ends. CDR1 is MNHEY, CDR2 SVGEGT, per germline. The CDR3 protein is CASSYSGGLSTEAFF. CDR3 DNA: TGTGCCAGCAGTTACTCGGGGGGACTGAGCACTGAAGCTTTCTTT.

This clonotype came up a few times. This rearrangement joins TRBV12-3 or TRBV12-4 to TRBJ1-6; TRBD1 is a possible D gene (6 bases). V dropped 6 bases and J dropped 7 bases, with 13 bases sitting between them. The CDR3 extends over 14 amino acids. CDR3 sequence (DNA): TGTGCCAGCAGACCGAACAGGGTAAATTCACCCCTCCACTTT. Its protein is CASRPNRVNSPLHF.

This clonotype was seen many times. J is TRBJ2-1 and V is TRBV2; 10 bases match TRBD2. Germline V gives CDR1 SNHLY, CDR2 FYNNEI. CDR3 length: 21 residues. The V and J ends lost 4 bases and 5 bases, in that order; junction bases with no gene match: 23. The CDR3 is CASSVSTWGVLAGVRNNEQFF. CDR3 bases: TGTGCCAGCAGTGTATCAACTTGGGGGGTGCTAGCGGGAGTCCGAAACAATGAGCAGTTCTTC.

This clonotype is a singleton in its sample. This chain uses TRBV18 with TRBJ1-2; TRBD1 agrees at 8 bases. The CDR3 sequence is 12 residues long. CDR1 is KGHSH and CDR2 is LQKENI in the germline V gene. The junction had 0 bases not matched to a gene; V was cut back by 3 bases and J by 6 bases. The CDR3 DNA sequence: TGTGCCAGCTCACCGGGACAGGATGGCTACACCTTC. Protein: CASSPGQDGYTF.

This clonotype was detected only a few times. The chain carries TRBV18 and TRBJ2-5; D is unclear. Trimming left V 2 bases short and J 5 bases short, with 15 bases between. Germline CDR1 KGHSH, CDR2 LQKENI. The CDR3 spans 15 residues. This CDR3 reads CASSPRVAPKETQYF. The CDR3 DNA sequence: TGTGCCAGCTCACCAAGGGTGGCCCCTAAGGAGACCCAGTACTTC.

V and J are TRBV6-5 and TRBJ2-2; 9 bases are a match to TRBD2. This CDR3 contains 16 residues. From germline, CDR1 is MNHEY and CDR2 SVGAGI. The ends lost 0 bases at V and 6 bases at J; junction bases unmatched: 5. The CDR3 loop is CASSYSRGGGPGELFF. In DNA, the CDR3 is TGTGCCAGCAGTTACTCGCGGGGGGGGGGTCCCGGGGAGCTGTTTTTT.

In this sample, this clonotype turned up many times. This chain connects TRBV20-1 to TRBJ1-1, with D tentatively TRBD1 (5 bases). Trimming left V 3 bases short and J 1 base short, with 12 bases between. CDR1 is DFQATT and CDR2 is SNEGSKA in the germline V gene (reference sequence). The CDR3 is 14 amino acids. CDR3 coding DNA: TGCAGTGCTAGTATGGGGGATCCGAACACTGAAGCTTTCTTT. As protein: CSASMGDPNTEAFF.

This clonotype was seen many times. This chain joins TRBV27 and TRBJ2-2; no definite D call. The CDR3 is 14 amino acids. The germline gives CDR1 MNHEY, CDR2 SMNVEV (reference sequence). V lost 4 bases to trimming and J lost 2 bases, with 8 bases between them. DNA of the CDR3: TGTGCCAGCAGTTCGGTACTAAACACCGGGGAGCTGTTTTTT. This codes for CASSSVLNTGELFF.

The J gene is TRBJ2-1, the V gene TRBV19, with D tentatively TRBD1 or TRBD2 (5 bases each). Trimming removed 9 bases from V and 6 bases from J, with 12 bases in between. This CDR3 is 12 amino acids long. Germline V gene sequence: CDR1 LNHDA, CDR2 SQIVND (reference sequence). Written as DNA, the CDR3 is TGTGCCAGCGCCGGGACCATCAATGAGCAGTTCTTC. Its protein product is CASAGTINEQFF.

This clonotype was detected a few times. V is TRBV6-9 and J is TRBJ2-7; the D gene could be TRBD1 or TRBD2 (5 bases each). CDR3 size: 20 residues. Germline lookup yields CDR1 MNHGY and CDR2 SVAAGI. Deletions cut 4 bases from V and 3 bases from J, with 31 bases between. The CDR3 loop reads CASSSPRGPGALHTYYEQYF. In DNA, the CDR3 is TGTGCCAGCAGTTCCCCCCGAGGACCCGGGGCCCTTCATACGTACTACGAGCAGTACTTC.

This clonotype has ten or more counts. This rearrangement joins TRBV4-3 to TRBJ2-7, with a tentative D call TRBD2 (6 bases). This CDR3 has 14 residues. Trimming took 2 bases from V and 3 from J, leaving 11 bases between them. Germline lookup yields CDR1 LGHNA and CDR2 YSLEER. CDR3 DNA sequence: TGCGCCAGCAGCCAAAACGGGGGTTTCTACGAGCAGTACTTC. Protein sequence: CASSQNGGFYEQYF.

This clonotype was counted many times. The chain links TRBV4-1 to TRBJ1-1, with no clear D. This CDR3 has 15 residues. CDR1 is MGHRA, CDR2 YSYEKL, per germline. V was clipped by 5 bases and J by 1 base, with 14 bases between them. The CDR3 reads CASSSPRGKNTEAFF. For the CDR3, the DNA is TGCGCCAGCAGCTCCCCCCGAGGGAAGAACACTGAAGCTTTCTTT.

This clonotype showed up just a few times. The chain links TRBV2 to TRBJ2-2, with D perhaps TRBD1 or TRBD2 (5 bases each). This CDR3 region has 12 residues. The V gene's germline CDR1 is SNHLY and CDR2 FYNNEI. V was clipped by 3 bases and J by 6 bases, with 5 bases between them. CDR3 in DNA: TGTGCCAGCAGTGAGGGGGCCGGGGAGCTGTTTTTT. It yields the protein CASSEGAGELFF.